The rows below give T cell receptor beta chains drawn from one sample of a study of cytotoxic CD8 clonotypes in ibrutinib-treated CLL. Generated by immunoSEQ multiplex PCR, the TCRdb table keeps only in-frame clones and is missing some. The sample comprises 150,000 or so clones, 84% of which are singletons, and 3.5% to 5.5% rests with the top ten. Sequencing used PBMCs, obtained after 24 months of ibrutinib treatment. Receptor source: a human donor with chronic lymphocytic leukemia. Both conserved end residues are part of each CDR3. Clone size, where shown, is once, few, many, or a class for clones that have expanded.

clone_size,v_call,j_call,cdr3_aa
once,TRBV19,TRBJ1-5,CASSIHTTGGNQPQHF
NA,TRBV5-1,TRBJ2-3,CASSLELAGASTDTQYF
once,TRBV29-1,TRBJ1-4,CSVDTVQTNEKLFF
NA,TRBV18,TRBJ1-1,CASSPQPANTEAFF
NA,TRBV6-5,TRBJ2-5,CASSYAGVQETQYF
NA,TRBV11-3,TRBJ1-6,CASSSLRDSPLHF
NA,TRBV28,TRBJ1-2,CASSPRRTGGTYGYTF
NA,TRBV7-3,TRBJ2-2,CASSLYRDGTGELFF
NA,TRBV4-3,TRBJ1-2,CASSSGAASYGYTF
NA,TRBV5-4,TRBJ2-6,CASSPGLAGQSSGANVLTF
NA,TRBV18,TRBJ1-4,CASSPLTQGASEKLFF
NA,TRBV28,TRBJ2-7,CASSLPGIVYEQYF
NA,TRBV11-2,TRBJ2-3,CASSWGLRGDTQYF
once,TRBV5-4,TRBJ1-1,CASRSGQATPTEAFF
NA,TRBV2,TRBJ1-4,CASSTQGTNEKLFF